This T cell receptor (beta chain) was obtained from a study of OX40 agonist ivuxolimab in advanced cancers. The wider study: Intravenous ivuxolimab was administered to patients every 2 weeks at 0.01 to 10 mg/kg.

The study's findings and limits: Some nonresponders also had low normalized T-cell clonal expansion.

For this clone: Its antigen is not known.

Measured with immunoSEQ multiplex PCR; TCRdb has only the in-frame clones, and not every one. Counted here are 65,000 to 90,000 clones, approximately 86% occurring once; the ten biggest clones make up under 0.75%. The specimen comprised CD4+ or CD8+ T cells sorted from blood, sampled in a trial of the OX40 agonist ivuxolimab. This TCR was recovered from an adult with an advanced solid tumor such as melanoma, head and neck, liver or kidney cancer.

The CDR3 loop reads CASSENAGGIEQYF. CDR3 in DNA: TGTGCCAGCAGTGAGAACGCAGGGGGCATCGAGCAGTACTTC. This chain links TRBV6-1 with TRBJ2-7; 8 bases fit TRBD1. This CDR3 comprises 14 residues. Germline assignment: CDR1 MNHNS and CDR2 SASEGT. V lost 3 bases, J lost 6 bases, and 7 bases stayed unmatched.